What follows is one T cell receptor (beta chain) and its context. What it binds is unknown. Adult donors, all healthy and HIV-negative, had no recent acute infections or vaccinations. This CDR3 has 14 amino acids. Germline V gene lookup returns CDR1 SGHRS and CDR2 YFSETQ. Losses at the gene ends were 4 bases for V and 5 bases for J; bases not matched to a gene: 5. Researchers ran the assay at a deep level. This table comes from immunoSEQ multiplex PCR, and its TCRdb copy is limited to in-frame clones, with some not included. The data show 2.3 million or so clones, just over 90% seen once. The sample comes from a study of shared clonotypes between healthy human individuals. General study points: In the sorted subsets, rarefaction showed sequencing was incomplete despite large depth.

The V call is TRBV5-1, the J call TRBJ2-2, with TRBD1 matching over 7 bases. The material sequenced was naive CD4+ T cells from PBMCs. Subset indicated: CD45RA+ positively selected. The clonotype was recovered from a man in his late teens or twenties in good health. Some clones in this sample may be carry-over from other donors' samples. CDR3 sequence: CASSTPGGTGELFF. The DNA of the CDR3 is TGCGCCAGCAGCACTCCAGGGGGTACCGGGGAGCTGTTTTTT.